The 6 T cell receptor beta chains below come from one sample, sequenced in a study of cytomegalovirus exposure and HLA in healthy donors. Both 60 Vbeta primers and 13 Jbeta primers went into the PCR. Assay: immunoSEQ multiplex PCR; the TCRdb copy retains only in-frame clones and omits some. The sample shows a few hundred thousand clones, almost 85% of them seen only once. Material: PBMCs. These receptors all come from a woman aged 35 to 49 in good health and CMV-seronegative.

The rearrangement uses TRBV5-1 and TRBJ2-5, with no clear D. Germline lookup yields CDR1 SGHRS and CDR2 YFSETQ. Trimming took off 4 bases at V and 0 bases at J, with 4 bases between the two ends. This CDR3 is 12 amino acids long. The CDR3 spells CASSQNQETQYF. In nucleotides, the CDR3 is TGCGCCAGCAGCCAAAACCAAGAGACCCAGTACTTC.

The rearrangement links TRBV28 to TRBJ2-7; D ambiguous. CDR1 and CDR2 from the germline V gene are MDHEN and SYDVKM. CDR3 length: 15 residues. V was pared by 3 bases and J by 0 bases, with 12 bases between. The CDR3 DNA reads TGTGCCAGCAGTTTTGTACAGTCCATCTCCTACGAGCAGTACTTC. Translation: CASSFVQSISYEQYF.

The gene calls are TRBV9 and TRBJ1-6; 10 nucleotides agree with TRBD1. Germline CDR1 reads SGDLS; CDR2 reads YYNGEE. Trimming cost V 4 bases and J 10 bases; bases outside gene matches: 5. CDR3 size: 14 residues. The CDR3 DNA reads as TGTGCCAGCAGCCCCGGGACAGGGGTCTCACCCCTCCACTTT. Translated, it gives CASSPGTGVSPLHF.

This chain uses TRBV5-1 with TRBJ2-1; 9 bases map to TRBD2. This CDR3 comprises 17 residues. V was pared by 3 bases and J by 9 bases, with 16 bases of the junction left unmatched. In germline, CDR1 is SGHRS, CDR2 YFSETQ. The CDR3 region is CASSSSGFAGGPVEQFF. The CDR3 region has the DNA TGCGCCAGCAGCTCCAGCGGGTTTGCGGGGGGGCCTGTTGAGCAGTTCTTC.

V gene TRBV5-1 combines with J gene TRBJ1-1; D remains unclear. CDR1 is SGHRS, CDR2 YFSETQ, per germline. V was cut by 5 bases and J by 0 bases, with 14 bases left in between. The CDR3 covers 15 residues. CDR3 nucleotides: TGCGCCAGCAGTTTTCACAGACGTATGAACACTGAAGCTTTCTTT. As protein: CASSFHRRMNTEAFF.

V is TRBV7-2 and J is TRBJ2-2; D ambiguous. Trimming took 4 bases from V and 1 from J, leaving 4 bases between them. The CDR3 length is 13 residues. CDR1 is SGHTA, CDR2 FQGNSA, per germline. The chain's CDR3 is CASSSGNTGELFF. DNA for the CDR3: TGTGCCAGCAGCTCCGGGAACACCGGGGAGCTGTTTTTT.